This T cell receptor beta chain was sequenced during a study of blood T cells in healthy people across ages (dated by TCRdb to the mid-2010s). Looking at the study overall: In model experiments, template switching captured roughly one uniquely barcoded TCR beta cDNA molecule for every two T cells. Using deep sequencing normalized with unique cDNA molecular identifiers, the study measured how TCR beta repertoire diversity changes with age. The donors were divided into four age groups: young (average about 16 years), middle-aged (about 39), aged (approximately 62) and long-lived (82). Two additional independent replicas of 1 million unique cDNA reads from the same blood draw were analyzed for two donors (one aged 18 to 30 and one aged 80 or older). Overall study results and their limits: Donor CMV infection status was unknown, potentially confounding age-related changes in expanded clonotypes. Compared with the aged group, the long-lived group had more naive CD4+ T cells, fewer expanded clones and increased TCR diversity, a pattern suggesting age selection. Conclusive comparison of naive and antigen-experienced compartments was prevented by the profiling of bulk unsorted PBMCs. Total diversity estimates from one million sequenced T cells were considered lower bounds and underestimates. Observed TCR beta diversity correlated strongly with the percentage of naive T cells measured by flow cytometry. As age increased, observed TCR beta diversity per million T cells dropped in a roughly linear way, and a significant reduction was already evident by age around 41.

Libraries were constructed by 5' RACE. The sequencer listed for this sample is Illumina HiSeq 2500. The second PCR ran for roughly 7 to 12 cycles and used a J-beta primer mix along with a sample-barcoded 5' primer. A unique molecular identifier was introduced onto each TCR beta cDNA molecule by a template-switch 5' adaptor carrying 12 random nucleotides. Each sample yielded at least 2.5 million CDR3-containing paired-end reads. The Mint cDNA synthesis kit, primed by a TRBC-specific oligonucleotide, was used to synthesize first-strand cDNA from all RNA. Following uracil-DNA glycosylase treatment, all cDNA underwent a first 18-cycle PCR with the universal primers M1SS and BC2_uni_R. The original pipeline was this. Normalization of each sample was performed by random selection of 1 million high-quality reads, each carrying a distinct molecular identifier. Instead of being binned into consensus sequences, reads that shared molecular identifiers were thrown out. MiTCR, run with a Q25 quality threshold and the strictest error-elimination algorithm, handled CDR3 identification, clonotype clustering and error correction. A nonparametric unseen species model using Euler transformation provided a lower-bound estimate of total TCR beta diversity. The public reads were reanalyzed by TCRdb: fastp trimming at Q25, MiXCR alignment, in-frame beta chains only. Each CDR3 protein appears once, grouped with its most common genes and DNA. The V and J calls here are based on TCRdb, not the publication. Here the sample has hundreds of thousands of distinct CDR3 sequences; around a quarter occur a single time. The ten most abundant clones make up more than 7.5% of the sample.

The donors were some 36 Caucasian individuals from Russia, aged roughly 6 to 100 years, who were systemically healthy. Around 10 milliliters of peripheral blood were collected from each donor into EDTA-treated Vacutainer tubes. PBMCs were isolated by Ficoll-Paque density-gradient centrifugation, with at least 7 million obtained per sample. Total RNA, at least 6 micrograms per sample, was extracted from PBMCs with Trizol reagent. The percentages of naive CD45RAhigh/CD27high T cells were determined by flow cytometry on a PBMC aliquot from every donor. Including the terminal cysteine and phenylalanine, the CDR3 comprises 13 residues. Only the CDR3 portion is preserved as DNA: 39 bases, with reading frame beginning at the first base. The CDR1 and CDR2 encoded by the germline V gene are MDHEN and SYDVKM. V drops 6 bases and J drops 4 bases, leaving 12 bases in between. This clonotype turned up a few times. Its antigen is still unknown. Per-base qualities were not stored, and no clone one base away is much larger.

These data also featured in a second study, about T cells of mothers and their children. That second report states: Donors were nine systemically healthy Caucasian individuals: three mothers and their six children. cDNA synthesis consumed the entire amount of extracted RNA, loaded at approximately 1.6 ug RNA in each 15 ul reaction. In the second PCR, sample barcodes and 2-4 random nucleotides were introduced via the M1S primer. Over 10 million TCR beta CDR3 reads came from each mother, compared with millions of reads from each child. Thymic selection similarly shapes TCR recombination output in related and unrelated pairs, with minor effect from inherited differences. Normalized repertoire overlap in related mother-child pairs was always slightly higher than in unrelated mother-child pairs, but the difference was never significant. With a sensitivity of approximately 92 clones per million clonotypes, no persistent microchimeric T cell clones were detected. To look for features that set related mother-child pairs apart from unrelated individuals, the researchers ran deep NGS to compare the TCR beta repertoires of mothers and children. The mean age was 40 +/- 4 years for the mothers and about 10 +/- 4 years for the children. After adapter ligation with NEBNext reagents, the libraries were sequenced on Illumina HiSeq 2000 with 100+100 nt paired-end reads. Mother and child libraries were prepared a month apart and sequenced in separate runs to prevent cross-contamination. Each donor had between about 450,000 and 2,100,000 distinct TCR beta clonotypes identified. Naive TCR beta clonotypes were estimated from low-frequency clonotypes matched to each donor's FACS-determined naive share, without sorting.

Here the chain combines TRBV28 and TRBJ2-5; the D region possibly corresponds to TRBD1 (6 bases align). The clonotype originates from a boy aged 10-17 years in good health. Sequencing used blood. The nucleotide sequence reads TGTGCCAGCAGCCCAGGGGATAGAGAGACCCAGTACTTC. It translates to CASSPGDRETQYF.